This TCR beta chain was documented in a study of blood T cell repertoires in COVID-19. In the study overall: Both acute and convalescent COVID-19 samples were obtained from the United States, Italy and Spain. PBMCs, B-cell-depleted T cells, or T cells were the source of the cDNA or gDNA that made up the material.

As processed by the authors: Estimated nucleated cell counts came from reference gene primer amplification. Only in-frame clones appear in the TCRdb table, and some are missing; sequencing was by immunoSEQ multiplex PCR. V and J calls plus clone size are reproduced from that table; the DNA served to infer D and trimming. This table has hundreds of thousands of clones, about four fifths appearing once. This clone was recorded once. This TCR was sampled from a woman older than 75 with acute or convalescent COVID-19. The sample was peripheral blood.

DNA of the CDR3: TGCAGCGTCGGGTGGAGGAGCACAGATACGCAGTATTTT. This codes for CSVGWRSTDTQYF. The genes are TRBV29-1 and TRBJ2-3; D perhaps matches TRBD2 (5 bases). Germline V lookup: CDR1 SQVTM, CDR2 ANQGSEA. The ends were cut back, 6 bases at V and 0 bases at J, with 10 bases in the middle. This CDR3 is built from 13 residues.